The clone carrying this T cell receptor beta chain has at least ten counts. Antigen unknown. 5'RACE generated cDNA with 10-nucleotide random UMIs. A single record per CDR3 protein comes from TCRdb applying MiXCR to the 5' RACE reads. The sample holds about 80,000 distinct CDR3 sequences; around 6% are singletons and the top ten take over 7%. The data derive from a study of neurological immune-mediated disorders. Study results and limitations: Whereas HTLV-1-associated myelopathy showed the most TCR clonal expansion, multiple sclerosis showed the least, with levels below those of healthy controls.

The trim removed 5 bases at V and 2 bases at J, leaving 11 bases unmatched. Germline CDR1 DFQATT, CDR2 SNEGSKA (reference sequence). The CDR3 runs to 16 residues. The time point is: longitudinal time-point 2. This rearrangement joins TRBV20-1 to TRBJ2-3; 9 positions agree with TRBD1. This receptor was identified in a woman aged 55-69 years with multiple sclerosis. The sample consisted of PBMCs. The CDR3 loop is CSAPGTGRGYTDTQYF. In DNA, the CDR3 is TGCAGTGCTCCCGGGACAGGGAGAGGGTACACAGATACGCAGTATTTT.